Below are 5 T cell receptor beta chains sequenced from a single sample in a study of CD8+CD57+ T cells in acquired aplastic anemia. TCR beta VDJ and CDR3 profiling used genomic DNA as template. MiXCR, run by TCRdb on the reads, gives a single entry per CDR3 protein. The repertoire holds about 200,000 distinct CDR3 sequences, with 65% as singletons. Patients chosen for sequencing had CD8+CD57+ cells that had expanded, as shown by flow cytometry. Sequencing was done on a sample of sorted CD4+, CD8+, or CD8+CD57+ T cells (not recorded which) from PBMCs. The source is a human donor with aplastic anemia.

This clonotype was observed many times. The CDR3 is CSVSWGGSYEQYF. Written as DNA, the CDR3 is TGCAGCGTTTCCTGGGGAGGCTCCTACGAGCAGTACTTC. V is TRBV29-1 and J is TRBJ2-7, with D possibly matching TRBD2 (6 bases). Trimming removed 5 bases from V and 0 bases from J, with 11 bases in between. This CDR3 contains 13 residues. The germline gives CDR1 SQVTM, CDR2 ANQGSEA.

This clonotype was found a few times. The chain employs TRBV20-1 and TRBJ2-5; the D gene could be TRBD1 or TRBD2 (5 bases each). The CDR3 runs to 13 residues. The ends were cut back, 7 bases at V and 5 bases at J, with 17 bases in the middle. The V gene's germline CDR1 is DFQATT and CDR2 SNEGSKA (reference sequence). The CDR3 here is CSVAGVGRETQYF. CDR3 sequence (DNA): TGCAGTGTCGCCGGGGTGGGACGGGAGACCCAGTACTTC.

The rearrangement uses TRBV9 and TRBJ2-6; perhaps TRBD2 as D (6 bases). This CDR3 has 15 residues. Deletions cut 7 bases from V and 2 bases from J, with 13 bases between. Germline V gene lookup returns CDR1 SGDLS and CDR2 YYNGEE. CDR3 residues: CASGLEGTGANVLTF. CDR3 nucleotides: TGTGCCAGCGGATTGGAGGGTACTGGGGCCAACGTCCTGACTTTC.

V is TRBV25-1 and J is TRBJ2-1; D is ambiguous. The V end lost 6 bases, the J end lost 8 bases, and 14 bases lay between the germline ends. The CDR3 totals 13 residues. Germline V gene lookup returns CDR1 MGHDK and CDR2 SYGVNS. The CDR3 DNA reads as TGTGCCAGCAGCGCGGCCGCGAGCGATGAGCAGTTCTTC. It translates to CASSAAASDEQFF. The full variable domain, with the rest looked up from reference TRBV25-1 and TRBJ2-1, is EADIYQTPRYLVIGTGKKITLECSQTMGHDKMYWYQQDPGMELHLIHYSYGVNSTEKGDLSSESTVSRIRTEHFPLTLESARPSHTSQYLCASSAAASDEQFFGPGTRLTVL.

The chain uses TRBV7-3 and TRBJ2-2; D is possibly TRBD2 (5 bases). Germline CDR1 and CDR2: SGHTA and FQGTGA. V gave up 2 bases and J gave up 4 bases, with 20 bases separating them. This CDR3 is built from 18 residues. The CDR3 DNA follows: TGTGCCAGCAGCTTACTCCCGATCGGGATTGGCAGCACCGGGGAGCTGTTTTTT. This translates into CASSLLPIGIGSTGELFF.